The 31 T cell receptor beta chains listed next were all sequenced from one sample in a study of neurological immune-mediated disorders. TCRdb recomputed calls from the 5' RACE reads with MiXCR, one row per CDR3 protein. This repertoire shows about 62,000 distinct CDR3 sequences, around 4.8% found once; its top ten account for less than 3.5%. Material for sequencing was PBMCs. The receptors come from a woman between 45 and 60 years old with multiple sclerosis.

There are many counts of this clonotype. This chain links TRBV21-1 with TRBJ1-2; the D call TRBD1 from the table was never checked on the DNA. TRBV21-1 is recorded as a pseudogene. The CDR3 length is 11 residues. CDR3 sequence reads: CASDSNYGYTF. The CDR3 coding sequence is TGTGCCAGTGACAGTAACTATGGCTACACCTTC.

There are many counts of this clonotype. The rearrangement links TRBV20-1 to TRBJ2-3, with 7 positions matching TRBD1. Trimming took 6 bases from V and 2 from J; bases not matched to a gene: 5. The CDR3 totals 13 residues. Germline V gene data show CDR1 as DFQATT and CDR2 as SNEGSKA (reference sequence). The CDR3 sequence: CSAGDSYTDTQYF. DNA of the CDR3: TGCAGTGCAGGGGACAGCTACACAGATACGCAGTATTTT.

At least ten counts were recorded for this clonotype. This chain uses TRBV6-2 or TRBV6-3 with TRBJ2-5; D call uncertain. This CDR3 is built from 14 residues. Trimming removed 0 bases at V and 5 bases at J, with 10 bases between. Germline V gene lookup returns CDR1 MNHEY and CDR2 SVGEGT. The CDR3 loop is CASSYSARGETQYF. The CDR3 coding sequence is TGTGCCAGCAGTTACTCGGCTAGAGGCGAGACCCAGTACTTC.

The chain carries TRBV6-2 or TRBV6-3 and TRBJ1-5, with 7 bases lining up with TRBD1. The germline CDR1 and CDR2 sequences are MNHEY and SVGEGT. V dropped 0 bases and J dropped 0; count of bases not matched to a gene: 5. The CDR3 runs 17 residues. CDR3 sequence reads: CASSYSWDSTSNQPQHF. The DNA of the CDR3 is TGTGCCAGCAGTTACTCTTGGGACAGCACTAGCAATCAGCCCCAGCATTTT.

This clonotype was observed many times. The chain uses TRBV5-1 and TRBJ2-2; the match to TRBD1 covers 9 bases. The germline CDR1 and CDR2 sequences are SGHRS and YFSETQ. The J segment lost 6 bases and the V segment lost 0 bases, leaving 6 bases of the junction unmatched. The CDR3 contains 16 residues. The CDR3, as DNA: TGCGCCAGCAGCTTGGCTGTGGACAGGGGTCCCGGGGAGCTGTTTTTT. It is translated as CASSLAVDRGPGELFF.

This clonotype occurred a few times. At one boundary the junction diverges from the germline segment, which might be a read error. The V and J genes are TRBV9 and TRBJ1-5; D ambiguous. Germline CDR1 and CDR2: SGDLS and YYNGEE. The CDR3 is 15 residues long. The CDR3 sequence: CASSVEGGGNQPQNF. As DNA, the CDR3 is TGTGCCAGCAGCGTAGAAGGAGGTGGAAATCAGCCCCAGAATTTT.

This clonotype was detected ten times or more. The V call is TRBV20-1, the J call TRBJ1-1; D is undetermined. Trimming took off 0 bases at V and 5 bases at J, with 10 bases between the two ends. CDR3 length: 13 amino acids. Germline CDR1 and CDR2: DFQATT and SNEGSKA (reference sequence). CDR3 protein: CSARDRDGTEAFF. CDR3 DNA sequence: TGCAGTGCTAGAGATCGGGATGGGACTGAAGCTTTCTTT.

There are many counts of this clonotype. This chain links TRBV29-1 with TRBJ1-1; the D gene is possibly TRBD1 (6 bases). Germline V CDR1 and CDR2: SQVTM, ANQGSEA. The CDR3 extends over 14 amino acids. V was clipped by 7 bases and J by 3 bases, with 18 bases between them. The CDR3 DNA sequence: TGCAGCGGGGCCCAACAGGGTTGGGACACTGAAGCTTTCTTT. Residues: CSGAQQGWDTEAFF.

This clonotype was seen at least ten times. The chain is built from TRBV12-3 or TRBV12-4 and TRBJ2-5; D ambiguous. The ends were cut back, 7 bases at V and 6 bases at J, with 15 bases in the middle. This CDR3 contains 13 residues. The CDR3 nucleotides read TGTGCCAGCACCCTAGGGCTGGAGCAGACCCAGTACTTC. Its translation: CASTLGLEQTQYF.

The sample holds a few counts of this clonotype. The rearrangement uses TRBV20-1 and TRBJ1-4; D not resolved. The germline V gene encodes CDR1 DFQATT and CDR2 SNEGSKA (reference sequence). CDR3 length: 13 residues. Trimming took off 2 bases at V and 2 bases at J, with 6 bases between the two ends. Here the CDR3 reads CSARRGTNEKLFF. The DNA of the CDR3 is TGCAGTGCTAGACGGGGTACTAATGAAAAACTGTTTTTT.

In its sample, this clonotype was seen many times. This chain uses TRBV5-1 with TRBJ2-5, with 7 bases aligning to TRBD2. J lost 8 bases, V lost 0 bases, and 7 bases had no gene match. The CDR3 is made up of 14 amino acids. CDR1 is SGHRS and CDR2 is YFSETQ in the germline V gene. The CDR3 DNA reads as TGCGCCAGCAGCTTGGACAGTTCGGGAGGAACCCAGTACTTC. Translating it yields CASSLDSSGGTQYF.

This clonotype was counted ten times or more. The chain has TRBV7-2 and TRBJ2-2; 8 bases align to TRBD2. The CDR3 is made up of 16 amino acids. V shed 3 bases and J 3 bases; nucleotides not matched to a gene: 6. In germline, CDR1 is SGHTA, CDR2 FQGNSA. CDR3 residues: CASSFWTGGYTGELFF. CDR3 nucleotide sequence: TGTGCCAGCAGCTTCTGGACGGGGGGGTACACCGGGGAGCTGTTTTTT.

As for this clonotype: With a much larger clone just one base away, this may be a read error. The rearrangement links TRBV12-3 or TRBV12-4 to TRBJ1-5, with D tentatively TRBD1 (5 bases). This CDR3 has 13 residues. The germline V and J ends were trimmed by 10 bases and 3 bases, with 13 bases remaining between them. CDR3 coding DNA: TGTGCCAACATTGGGGGGAACAATCAGCCCCAGCATTTT. Translating it yields CANIGGNNQPQHF.

This clonotype was detected only a few times. The chain has TRBV20-1 and TRBJ2-2, with 12 bases aligning to TRBD1. There are 18 residues in the CDR3. The J segment lost 4 bases and the V segment lost 4 bases, leaving 13 bases of the junction unmatched. CDR1 and CDR2 from the germline V gene are DFQATT and SNEGSKA (reference sequence). CDR3 region: CSATFSTGTGGRTGELFF. The CDR3 region has the DNA TGCAGTGCTACTTTCAGTACCGGGACAGGGGGCCGCACCGGGGAGCTGTTTTTT.

The sample holds many counts of this clonotype. The J gene is TRBJ2-3, the V gene TRBV10-3, with a tentative D call TRBD2 (5 bases). The CDR3 spans 15 residues. Trimming took 2 bases from V and 6 from J, leaving 15 bases between them. Germline V gene sequence: CDR1 ENHRY, CDR2 SYGVKD. This CDR3 is CAISEGSGSGDTQYF. DNA for the CDR3: TGTGCCATCAGTGAGGGAAGCGGAAGTGGGGATACGCAGTATTTT.

Many counts were recorded for this clonotype. The chain couples TRBV7-9 to TRBJ2-3, with a tentative D call TRBD2 (6 bases). The CDR3 contains 16 residues. V was shortened by 2 bases and J by 2 bases, with 14 bases between the two germline ends. Per the germline V gene, CDR1 is SEHNR and CDR2 is FQNEAQ (reference sequence). CDR3 in amino acids: CASSLSQGGVTDTQYF. The DNA of the CDR3 is TGTGCCAGCAGCTTAAGTCAAGGCGGGGTCACAGATACGCAGTATTTT.

This clonotype occurred many times. V gene TRBV5-6 combines with J gene TRBJ2-7; 12 positions match TRBD1. CDR3 length equals 15 residues. Germline V gene lookup returns CDR1 SGHDT and CDR2 YYEEEE. V shed 4 bases and J 6 bases; nucleotides not matched to a gene: 8. The CDR3 is CASSLPGTGGSEQYV. The CDR3 nucleotides are TGTGCCAGCAGCCTCCCAGGGACAGGGGGCTCCGAGCAGTACGTC.

The sample holds many counts of this clonotype. The rearrangement links TRBV5-8 to TRBJ2-1; 7 nucleotides line up with TRBD2. The V segment lost 3 bases and the J segment 6 bases; nucleotides outside the gene matches: 6. The CDR3 is made up of 14 amino acids. The germline V gene encodes CDR1 SGHTS and CDR2 YDEGEE. This CDR3 is CASSWGGPGNEQFF. CDR3 sequence (DNA): TGTGCCAGCAGCTGGGGGGGACCCGGCAATGAGCAGTTCTTC.

This clonotype was counted at least ten times. The rearrangement links TRBV4-3 to TRBJ2-5, with 9 bases identical to TRBD1. This CDR3 has 15 residues. Germline trimming cut 0 bases from V and 3 bases from J; bases unmatched to any gene: 2. CDR1 is LGHNA, CDR2 YSLEER, per germline. The CDR3 is CASSQEGTGKETQYF. As DNA, the CDR3 is TGCGCCAGCAGCCAAGAGGGGACAGGGAAAGAGACCCAGTACTTC.

This clonotype was counted ten times or more. This chain connects TRBV29-1 to TRBJ2-3; D is possibly TRBD2 (6 bases). Germline V gene data show CDR1 as SQVTM and CDR2 as ANQGSEA. This CDR3 has 13 residues. V was clipped by 4 bases and J by 6 bases, with 14 bases between them. The CDR3 spells CSVVLGGRDTQYF. DNA for the CDR3: TGCAGCGTTGTCCTCGGGGGTCGGGATACGCAGTATTTT.

In this sample, this clonotype turned up many times. The chain joins TRBV20-1 to TRBJ1-5, with a possible D match to TRBD1 (5 bases). CDR1 and CDR2 from the germline V gene are DFQATT and SNEGSKA (reference sequence). The length of the CDR3 is 14 residues. The ends were cut back, 6 bases at V and 0 bases at J, with 12 bases in the middle. The CDR3 DNA reads TGCAGTGCCGCGACAGAGTATAGCAATCAGCCCCAGCATTTT. Encoded protein: CSAATEYSNQPQHF.

As for this clonotype: The junction shows a germline mismatch at one end, possibly a read error. The chain couples TRBV2 to TRBJ1-5; 7 nucleotides match TRBD1. Germline V gene sequence: CDR1 SNHLY, CDR2 FYNNEI. The length of the CDR3 is 15 residues. CDR3: CASLLEYRGDQPQNF. CDR3 bases: TGTGCCAGCTTACTAGAATACAGGGGAGATCAGCCCCAGAATTTT.

This clonotype was seen many times. This chain links TRBV2 with TRBJ1-5; D gene unclear. Germline CDR1 SNHLY, CDR2 FYNNEI. The CDR3 has 14 residues. Trimming left V 7 bases short and J 2 bases short, with 12 bases between. CDR3 in DNA: TGTGCCAGCAATGACCCCTTGGGCAATCAGCCCCAGCATTTT. Its translation: CASNDPLGNQPQHF.

This clonotype showed up many times. The V gene is TRBV4-3, the J gene TRBJ1-2; maybe TRBD1 (6 bases). Germline CDR1 and CDR2: LGHNA and YSLEER. The CDR3 consists of 14 residues. Deletions cut 1 base from V and 6 bases from J, with 12 bases between. DNA of the CDR3: TGCGCCAGCAGCCAAGCAGGACAGCCAAATGGCTACACCTTC. Translation: CASSQAGQPNGYTF.

This clonotype was found many times. This chain links TRBV7-2 with TRBJ2-1; D is unclear. The CDR3 extends over 13 amino acids. Germline V gene lookup returns CDR1 SGHTA and CDR2 FQGNSA. The germline V and J ends were trimmed by 5 bases and 4 bases, with 9 bases remaining between them. CDR3 residues: CASSADVYNEQFF. CDR3 DNA sequence: TGTGCCAGCAGCGCGGACGTTTACAATGAGCAGTTCTTC.

This clonotype appeared many times. The chain links TRBV6-2 or TRBV6-3 to TRBJ1-1; the match to TRBD1 covers 7 bases. The CDR3 is 14 amino acids. V gave up 4 bases and J gave up 3 bases; unmatched junction bases: 5. Per the germline V gene, CDR1 is MNHEY and CDR2 is SVGEGT. CDR3 in DNA: TGTGCCAGCAGTTTGGAGGGGGCGGACACTGAAGCTTTCTTT. Amino acids: CASSLEGADTEAFF.

This clonotype showed up many times. The chain combines TRBV20-1 with TRBJ1-2; D is uncertain. Trimming removed 4 bases from V and 2 bases from J, with 8 bases in between. Germline CDR1 and CDR2: DFQATT and SNEGSKA (reference sequence). The CDR3 has 12 residues. CDR3 sequence reads: CSATAWNYGYTF. The DNA for the CDR3 is TGCAGTGCTACCGCATGGAACTATGGCTACACCTTC.

The table lists this clonotype with many counts. The chain recombines TRBV7-9 with TRBJ2-3; D call uncertain. The V gene lost 0 bases and the J gene lost 6 bases, with 7 bases spanning the gap. CDR3 size: 13 residues. Germline assignment: CDR1 SEHNR and CDR2 FQNEAQ (reference sequence). The CDR3 spells CASSLAAMDTQYF. Written as DNA, the CDR3 is TGTGCCAGCAGCTTAGCGGCAATGGATACGCAGTATTTT.

This clonotype has at least ten counts. This sequence joins TRBV20-1 and TRBJ2-6; D is perhaps TRBD1 (7 bases). With 5 bases removed from V and 3 bases from J, the gap between germline ends came to 23 bases. The V gene's germline CDR1 is DFQATT and CDR2 SNEGSKA (reference sequence). The CDR3 has 18 residues. CDR3 bases: TGCAGTGCTGCTCGGTTTCCAGGGGGGTATGGTGGGGCCAACGTCCTGACTTTC. This codes for CSAARFPGGYGGANVLTF.

This clonotype was seen many times. This chain joins TRBV29-1 and TRBJ2-7; D possibly corresponds to TRBD2 (5 bases). V was trimmed by 6 bases and J by 3 bases, leaving 12 bases between them. Germline-derived CDR1 and CDR2 are SQVTM and ANQGSEA. CDR3 length equals 12 residues. DNA of the CDR3: TGCAGCGTGGAGGCAGCAAACTACGAGCAGTACTTC. Translation gives CSVEAANYEQYF.

Only a few counts were recorded for this clonotype. The rearrangement links TRBV7-2 to TRBJ2-7; possible D gene TRBD2, 6 bases. V dropped 7 bases and J dropped 7 bases, with 14 bases sitting between them. Per germline, CDR1 SGHTA and CDR2 FQGNSA. The CDR3 has 12 amino acids. The CDR3 is CASTHEGLEQYF. For the CDR3, the DNA is TGTGCCAGCACCCATGAAGGACTAGAGCAGTACTTC.